The 8 T cell receptor beta chains reported below all come from one sample, sequenced in a study of shared clonotypes between healthy human individuals. TCRdb keeps only in-frame clones here, not all; method: immunoSEQ multiplex PCR. This table holds approximately 530,000 clones, almost 97% found once. The sample consisted of naive CD4+ T cells sorted from blood. Regarding subset: CD45RA+ positively selected. These receptors came from a woman under 40 in good health.

The V gene is TRBV27, the J gene TRBJ2-7, with D possibly matching TRBD2 (5 bases). The CDR3 spans 15 residues. In germline, CDR1 is MNHEY, CDR2 SMNVEV (reference sequence). V was trimmed by 5 bases and J by 1 base, leaving 15 bases between them. The CDR3 DNA reads TGTGCCAGCAGTCCTCTGGGGAGAACGTCCTACGAGCAGTACTTC. It specifies CASSPLGRTSYEQYF.

The chain employs TRBV10-3 and TRBJ1-2; D ambiguous. This CDR3 contains 13 residues. Germline assignment: CDR1 ENHRY and CDR2 SYGVKD. Trimming stripped 11 bases from V and 0 bases from J, with 13 bases between. CDR3 nucleotide sequence: TGTGCCGCCGGAGGGTTAGCTAACTATGGCTACACCTTC. Amino acid sequence: CAAGGLANYGYTF.

The V call is TRBV7-9, the J call TRBJ2-2; D not resolved. Trimming left V 4 bases short and J 8 bases short, with 14 bases between. Germline loops: CDR1 SEHNR, CDR2 FQNEAQ (reference sequence). The CDR3 loop spans 14 amino acids. CDR3 coding DNA: TGTGCCAGCAGCTCCCCAGGATCCAGGGGGGAGCTGTTTTTT. It encodes CASSSPGSRGELFF.

The V call is TRBV10-1, the J call TRBJ2-1; possibly TRBD2 for D (5 bases). Per the germline V gene, CDR1 is WNHNN and CDR2 is SYGVQD (reference sequence). The CDR3 loop spans 16 amino acids. Trimming pared 6 bases from V and 0 bases from J, leaving 15 bases between. The DNA of the CDR3 is TGCGCCAGCAGCAAAAAAGCGGTAGGCTCCTACAATGAGCAGTTCTTC. Translation: CASSKKAVGSYNEQFF.

Concerning this clone: In the same sample, other DNA sequences code for this CDR3. V usage is TRBV15 and J usage is TRBJ2-5; unclear D gene. The CDR3 extends over 13 amino acids. The germline V and J ends were trimmed by 3 bases and 1 base, with 6 bases remaining between them. Germline V gene lookup returns CDR1 LNHNV and CDR2 YYDKDF (reference sequence). The CDR3 spells CATSRDRQETQYF. DNA for the CDR3: TGTGCCACCAGCAGGGATCGCCAAGAGACCCAGTACTTC.

The rearrangement uses TRBV10-3 and TRBJ2-3; 8 bases line up with TRBD2. There are 17 residues in the CDR3. Per germline, CDR1 ENHRY and CDR2 SYGVKD. With V trimmed by 3 bases and J by 4 bases, 12 bases remained unmatched. DNA for the CDR3: TGTGCCATCAGTGATTTTTTTTCGGGGCGGGGGGCAGATACGCAGTATTTT. This translates into CAISDFFSGRGADTQYF.

V and J are TRBV6-1 and TRBJ1-3, with unresolved D. The CDR3 runs to 15 residues. From germline, CDR1 is MNHNS and CDR2 SASEGT. Trimming removed 7 bases at V and 0 bases at J, with 13 bases between. CDR3 sequence: CASTDRQISGNTIYF. The DNA for the CDR3 is TGTGCCAGCACTGATCGGCAGATCTCTGGAAACACCATATATTTT.

The chain has TRBV4-2 and TRBJ1-3, with 7 bases aligning to TRBD1. Germline loops: CDR1 LGHNA, CDR2 YNFKEQ. This CDR3 has 16 amino acids. V lost 4 bases and J lost 0; bases outside the gene matches: 6. CDR3 region: CASSPRTGRSGNTIYF. The CDR3 DNA reads as TGTGCCAGCAGCCCGCGGACAGGACGCTCTGGAAACACCATATATTTT.